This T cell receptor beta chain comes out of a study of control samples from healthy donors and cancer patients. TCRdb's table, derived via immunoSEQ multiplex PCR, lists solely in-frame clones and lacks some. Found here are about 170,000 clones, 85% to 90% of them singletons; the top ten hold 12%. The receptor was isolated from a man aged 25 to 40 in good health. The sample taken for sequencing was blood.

CDR3 sequence (DNA): TGTGCCAGCAGCCAAGGCCACCTCTATCAGCCCCAGCATTTT. Its protein product is CASSQGHLYQPQHF. The genes are TRBV3-1 (or the pseudogene TRBV3-2) and TRBJ1-5; D ambiguous. Germline CDR1 is LGHDT and CDR2 is YNNKEL (reference sequence). There are 14 residues in the CDR3. V lost 1 base and J lost 5, with 9 bases in between.